Presented here are 26 T cell receptor beta chains from one specimen sequenced in a study of cytomegalovirus exposure and HLA in healthy donors. The PCR contained 60 Vbeta and 13 Jbeta primers. Assay: immunoSEQ multiplex PCR; the TCRdb copy retains only in-frame clones and omits some. The sample table sets out 130,000 to 150,000 clones. The sample taken for sequencing was PBMCs. Every receptor here comes from a male donor in good health and CMV-seronegative.

This chain joins TRBV29-1 and TRBJ2-7; weak D call: TRBD2 (5 bases). V shed 5 bases and J shed 3 bases, with 8 bases lying between them. The CDR3 spans 11 residues. Germline loops: CDR1 SQVTM, CDR2 ANQGSEA. The CDR3 sequence: CSVHRGYEQYF. CDR3 DNA: TGCAGCGTTCACCGGGGCTACGAGCAGTACTTC.

V and J are TRBV18 and TRBJ2-3, with TRBD2 matching over 11 bases. The CDR3 is 16 amino acids. In germline, CDR1 is KGHSH, CDR2 LQKENI. J was trimmed by 2 bases and V by 4 bases; bases with no gene match: 5. The CDR3 reads CASSLRLAGNTDTQYF. The CDR3 DNA sequence: TGTGCCAGCTCACTAAGACTAGCGGGGAACACAGATACGCAGTATTTT.

V and J are TRBV15 and TRBJ1-4, with D maybe TRBD1 (5 bases). The V gene lost 0 bases and the J gene lost 5 bases, with 10 bases spanning the gap. Germline CDR1 reads LNHNV; CDR2 reads YYDKDF (reference sequence). The CDR3 covers 15 residues. In DNA form, the CDR3 reads TGTGCCACCAGCAGAGAACAGGTACCGAATGAAAAACTGTTTTTT. As protein: CATSREQVPNEKLFF. Full variable domain (missing parts from reference TRBV15 and TRBJ1-4): DAMVIQNPRYQVTQFGKPVTLSCSQTLNHNVMYWYQQKSSQAPKLLFHYYDKDFNNEADTPDNFQSRRPNTSFCFLDIRSPGLGDTAMYLCATSREQVPNEKLFFGSGTQLSVL.

A remark on this clone: This same CDR3 is encoded by further DNA sequences in the sample. This rearrangement joins TRBV18 to TRBJ1-1; D gene unclear. The CDR3 is made up of 13 amino acids. Germline V gene lookup returns CDR1 KGHSH and CDR2 LQKENI. Trimming pared 1 base from V and 1 base from J, leaving 4 bases between. CDR3 coding DNA: TGTGCCAGCTCACCACGAGAGAACACTGAAGCTTTCTTT. Amino acids: CASSPRENTEAFF.

The chain combines TRBV7-2 with TRBJ1-5; 7 bases are shared with TRBD1. V trimming: 5 bases; J trimming: 4 bases; junction bases outside the gene matches: 11. The CDR3 is made up of 16 amino acids. Germline loops: CDR1 SGHTA, CDR2 FQGNSA. In DNA, the CDR3 is TGTGCCAGCAGCCTCTTAGGGACAGCCATAAATCAGCCCCAGCATTTT. Translated: CASSLLGTAINQPQHF.

CDR3 loop: CASSRPGETEAFF. CDR3 in DNA: TGTGCCAGCAGTCGGCCGGGGGAAACTGAAGCTTTCTTT. This chain uses TRBV27 with TRBJ1-1, with TRBD1 as a possible D gene (5 bases). The CDR3 is made up of 13 amino acids. V was trimmed by 5 bases and J by 5 bases, leaving 12 bases between them. Germline CDR1 MNHEY, CDR2 SMNVEV (reference sequence).

The V gene is TRBV19, the J gene TRBJ2-1, with TRBD2 matching over 8 bases. V lost 7 bases and J lost 0; bases outside the gene matches: 11. The CDR3 sequence is 17 residues long. Looked up from germline, CDR1 is LNHDA and CDR2 is SQIVND (reference sequence). CDR3: CASKGGRRGGSYNEQFF. Here the CDR3 DNA reads TGTGCCAGTAAGGGCGGGAGGAGGGGGGGCTCCTACAATGAGCAGTTCTTC. Combining the CDR3 with reference TRBV19 and TRBJ2-1 gives the whole variable domain DGGITQSPKYLFRKEGQNVTLSCEQNLNHDAMYWYRQDPGQGLRLIYYSQIVNDFQKGDIAEGYSVSREKKESFPLTVTSAQKNPTAFYLCASKGGRRGGSYNEQFFGPGTRLTVL.

The chain joins TRBV9 to TRBJ2-5; perhaps TRBD1 as D (6 bases). There are 14 residues in the CDR3. V was shortened by 1 base and J by 1 base, with 8 bases between the two germline ends. Germline lookup yields CDR1 SGDLS and CDR2 YYNGEE. CDR3: CASSVTGIQETQYF. The CDR3 coding sequence is TGTGCCAGCAGCGTAACAGGGATCCAAGAGACCCAGTACTTC.

This chain links TRBV27 with TRBJ1-2, with TRBD1 as a possible D gene (6 bases). CDR3 length equals 14 residues. Trimming removed 6 bases at V and 2 bases at J, with 13 bases between. The V gene's germline CDR1 is MNHEY and CDR2 SMNVEV (reference sequence). CDR3 DNA sequence: TGTGCCAGCAGGACCCTTGGACAGAACTATGGCTACACCTTC. This encodes CASRTLGQNYGYTF.

The chain is built from TRBV6-5 and TRBJ1-2; 10 nucleotides agree with TRBD1. The length of the CDR3 is 13 residues. The V segment lost 6 bases and the J segment 8 bases; nucleotides outside the gene matches: 6. Germline V gene lookup returns CDR1 MNHEY and CDR2 SVGAGI. The CDR3 nucleotides read TGTGCCAGCAGGAAGACAGGGGGCAACGGCTACACCTTC. Its protein is CASRKTGGNGYTF.

V gene TRBV19 combines with J gene TRBJ2-1; no definite D call. CDR1 is LNHDA, CDR2 SQIVND, per germline (reference sequence). The CDR3 runs to 13 residues. V was pared by 5 bases and J by 5 bases, with 10 bases between. As DNA, the CDR3 is TGTGCCAGTAGTCTGCTCCCTAACAATGAGCAGTTCTTC. Its protein product is CASSLLPNNEQFF.

The J gene is TRBJ2-3, the V gene TRBV6-6, with 8 bases fitting TRBD1. V gave up 6 bases and J gave up 4 bases; unmatched junction bases: 6. Germline assignment: CDR1 MNHNY and CDR2 SVGAGI (reference sequence). The length of the CDR3 is 14 residues. CDR3 region: CASSGQGRSDTQYF. For the CDR3, the DNA is TGTGCCAGCAGCGGACAGGGAAGATCAGATACGCAGTATTTT.

This chain joins TRBV5-1 and TRBJ2-1; unclear D gene. V was trimmed by 0 bases and J by 10 bases, leaving 8 bases between them. CDR1 is SGHRS, CDR2 YFSETQ, per germline. The CDR3 length is 12 residues. The CDR3 DNA is TGCGCCAGCAGCTTGGTTACCGGGGAGCAGTTCTTC. It specifies CASSLVTGEQFF.

V and J are TRBV7-9 and TRBJ1-2; D is perhaps TRBD1 (5 bases). The germline V and J ends were trimmed by 5 bases and 7 bases, with 20 bases remaining between them. The CDR3 has 15 residues. Germline assignment: CDR1 SEHNR and CDR2 FQNEAQ (reference sequence). CDR3 nucleotides: TGTGCCAGCAGCCCCGGTCCGGGGGTTGCATCTGGCTACACCTTC. This encodes CASSPGPGVASGYTF.

The J gene is TRBJ2-2, the V gene TRBV7-3, with TRBD2 matching 13 bases. The CDR3 is 16 amino acids. J was trimmed by 7 bases and V by 5 bases; bases with no gene match: 7. Per the germline V gene, CDR1 is SGHTA and CDR2 is FQGTGA. CDR3: CASSPTSGGHLGELFF. Here the CDR3 DNA reads TGTGCCAGCAGCCCGACTAGCGGGGGGCATCTCGGGGAGCTGTTTTTT.

To note about this clone: At one of its ends the junction is not consistent with the germline gene, which may arise from a read error. Within the sample, other DNA sequences also encode this same CDR3. The rearrangement uses TRBV6-5 and TRBJ1-2; 7 bases match TRBD1. Germline CDR1 reads MNHEY; CDR2 reads SVGAGI. The CDR3 is 15 amino acids. CDR3 sequence reads: CASSSRGQYRYGYTF. The CDR3 DNA is TGCGCCAGCAGTTCCCGGGGACAGTATCGGTATGGCTACACCTTC.

This sequence joins TRBV5-1 and TRBJ2-2, with 8 bases lining up with TRBD2. V lost 2 bases to trimming and J lost 5 bases; unmatched junction nucleotides: 5. This CDR3 contains 15 residues. Per germline, CDR1 SGHRS and CDR2 YFSETQ. The CDR3 sequence is CASSLIAGRTGELFF. For the CDR3, the DNA is TGCGCCAGCAGCTTAATAGCGGGGCGGACCGGGGAGCTGTTTTTT.

This chain links TRBV2 with TRBJ2-1; D gene unclear. Per germline, CDR1 SNHLY and CDR2 FYNNEI. Trimming removed 7 bases at V and 2 bases at J, with 15 bases between. The CDR3 spans 15 residues. In nucleotides, the CDR3 is TGTGCCAGCACCCCCCAGAAGTCCCCCTACAATGAGCAGTTCTTC. Translation: CASTPQKSPYNEQFF.

The rearrangement links TRBV5-1 to TRBJ2-1; 10 positions agree with TRBD2. The junction had 12 bases not matched to a gene; V was cut back by 0 bases and J by 6 bases. The V gene's germline CDR1 is SGHRS and CDR2 YFSETQ. The CDR3 is 18 amino acids. CDR3 coding DNA: TGCGCCAGCAGCTTGGGTTGGGGGGCTAGCGGGAGTGTCAATGAGCAGTTCTTC. Protein: CASSLGWGASGSVNEQFF.

The chain recombines TRBV5-1 with TRBJ2-1, with 10 bases lining up with TRBD2. Germline CDR1 reads SGHRS; CDR2 reads YFSETQ. The V and J ends lost 5 bases and 4 bases, in that order; junction bases with no gene match: 6. This CDR3 spans 15 amino acids. In DNA form, the CDR3 reads TGCGCCAGCAGGTATGGGACTAGCGCTTACAATGAGCAGTTCTTC. This codes for CASRYGTSAYNEQFF.

The rearrangement joins TRBV6-5 to TRBJ1-5; maybe TRBD1 (5 bases). Germline CDR1 reads MNHEY; CDR2 reads SVGAGI. Trimming removed 5 bases at V and 6 bases at J, with 11 bases between. CDR3 length: 13 amino acids. The CDR3 loop reads CASSTRTLQPQHF. Here the CDR3 DNA reads TGTGCCAGCAGTACGCGGACACTTCAGCCCCAGCATTTT.

The rearrangement joins TRBV18 to TRBJ1-1; no firm D call. V shed 3 bases and J shed 0 bases, with 8 bases lying between them. This CDR3 has 14 residues. The germline CDR1 and CDR2 sequences are KGHSH and LQKENI. The DNA for the CDR3 is TGTGCCAGCTCACCCCAGGCCATGAACACTGAAGCTTTCTTT. Translated, it gives CASSPQAMNTEAFF.

CDR3 DNA sequence: TGTGCCAGCTCACCAAGGACAGACAATCAGCCCCAGCATTTT. It specifies CASSPRTDNQPQHF. This chain uses TRBV18 with TRBJ1-5, with D possibly being TRBD1 (6 bases). Germline V lookup: CDR1 KGHSH, CDR2 LQKENI. V was pared by 2 bases and J by 3 bases, with 8 bases between. The CDR3 loop spans 14 amino acids. Full variable domain (outside the CDR3, taken from reference TRBV18 and TRBJ1-5): NAGVMQNPRHLVRRRGQEARLRCSPMKGHSHVYWYRQLPEEGLKFMVYLQKENIIDESGMPKERFSAEFPKEGPSILRIQQVVRGDSAAYFCASSPRTDNQPQHFGDGTRLSIL.

The chain carries TRBV7-9 and TRBJ1-2; no firm D call. Trimming shortened V by 1 base and J by 8 bases, and 14 bases separated the two germline ends. Germline CDR1 is SEHNR and CDR2 is FQNEAQ (reference sequence). The length of the CDR3 is 14 residues. CDR3 loop: CASSLVGGSGGYTF. DNA of the CDR3: TGTGCCAGCAGCTTAGTAGGAGGGAGCGGAGGCTACACCTTC.

V gene TRBV18 combines with J gene TRBJ2-3, with 12 bases identical to TRBD2. Per germline, CDR1 KGHSH and CDR2 LQKENI. V dropped 3 bases and J dropped 4; count of bases not matched to a gene: 2. The length of the CDR3 is 15 residues. The CDR3 DNA is TGTGCCAGCTCACCGACTAGCGGGAGTGCAGATACGCAGTATTTT. Translating it yields CASSPTSGSADTQYF.

V is TRBV5-1 and J is TRBJ2-7; 7 nucleotides align to TRBD1. J lost 4 bases, V lost 0 bases, and 10 bases had no gene match. The CDR3 totals 16 residues. CDR1 and CDR2 from the germline V gene are SGHRS and YFSETQ. In DNA form, the CDR3 reads TGCGCCAGCAGCTTGGCGGACTGGACAGGAAAGTACGAGCAGTACTTC. As protein: CASSLADWTGKYEQYF.